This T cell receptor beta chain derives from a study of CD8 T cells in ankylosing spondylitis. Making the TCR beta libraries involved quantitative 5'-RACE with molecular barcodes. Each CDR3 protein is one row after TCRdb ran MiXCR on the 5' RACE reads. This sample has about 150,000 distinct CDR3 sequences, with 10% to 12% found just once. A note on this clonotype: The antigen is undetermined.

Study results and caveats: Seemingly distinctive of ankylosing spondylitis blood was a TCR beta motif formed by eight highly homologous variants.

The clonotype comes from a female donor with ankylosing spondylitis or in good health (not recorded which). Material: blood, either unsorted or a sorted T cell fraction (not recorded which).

This CDR3 reads CASTIRGGTYGYTF. CDR3 in DNA: TGTGCCAGCACCATCCGGGGCGGAACCTATGGCTACACCTTC. The chain carries TRBV28 and TRBJ1-2; a possible D gene is TRBD1 (5 bases). Trimming pared 7 bases from V and 4 bases from J, leaving 16 bases between. This CDR3 spans 14 amino acids. Germline V gene sequence: CDR1 MDHEN, CDR2 SYDVKM.